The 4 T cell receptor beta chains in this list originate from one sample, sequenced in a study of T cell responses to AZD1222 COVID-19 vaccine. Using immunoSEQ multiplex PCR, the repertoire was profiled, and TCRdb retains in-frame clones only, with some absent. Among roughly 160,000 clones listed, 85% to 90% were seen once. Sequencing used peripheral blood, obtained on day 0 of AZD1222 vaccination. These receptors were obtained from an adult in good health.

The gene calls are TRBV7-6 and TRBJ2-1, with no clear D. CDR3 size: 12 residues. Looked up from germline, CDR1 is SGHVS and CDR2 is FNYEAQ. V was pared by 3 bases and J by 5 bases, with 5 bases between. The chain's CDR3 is CASSFAHNEQFF. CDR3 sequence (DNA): TGTGCCAGCAGCTTTGCTCACAATGAGCAGTTCTTC.

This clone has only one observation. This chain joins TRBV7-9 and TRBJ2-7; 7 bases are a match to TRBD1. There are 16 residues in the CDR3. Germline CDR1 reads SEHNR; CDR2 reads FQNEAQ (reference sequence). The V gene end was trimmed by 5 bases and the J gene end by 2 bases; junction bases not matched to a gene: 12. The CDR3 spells CASSPAWTGRTYEQYF. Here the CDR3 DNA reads TGTGCCAGCAGCCCCGCCTGGACAGGAAGGACCTACGAGCAGTACTTC.

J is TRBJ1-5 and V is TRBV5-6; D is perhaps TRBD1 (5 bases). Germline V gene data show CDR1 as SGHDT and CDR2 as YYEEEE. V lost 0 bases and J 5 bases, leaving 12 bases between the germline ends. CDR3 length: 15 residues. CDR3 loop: CASSLVGVGDQPQHF. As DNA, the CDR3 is TGTGCCAGCAGCTTGGTAGGGGTCGGGGATCAGCCCCAGCATTTT.

The CDR3 DNA follows: TGTGCCAGCAGCGCAGGTGGTCAGACTCAGGGTTCACCCCTCCACTTT. As protein: CASSAGGQTQGSPLHF. V gene TRBV9 combines with J gene TRBJ1-6; D might be TRBD1 (5 bases). The germline CDR1 and CDR2 sequences are SGDLS and YYNGEE. This CDR3 has 16 residues. V lost 3 bases and J lost 9, with 19 bases in between.